This T cell receptor beta chain was sequenced for a study of OX40 agonist ivuxolimab in advanced cancers. Study-wide background: Those enrolled were 82.7% male, with a mean age of around 55 years and ages from about 20 to 80. Broader study findings: Among the lowest levels of clonal expansion were found in partial responders at 0.1-3.0 mg/kg. Some patients without response likewise showed low normalized clonal expansion.

Only in-frame clones appear in the TCRdb table, and some are missing; sequencing was by immunoSEQ multiplex PCR. In the table there are 85,000 to 100,000 clones, roughly 85% of which are singletons. Autoimmune disease history or systemic immunosuppression led to patient exclusion. Turning to this clone: Its antigen is unknown.

Germline V gene data show CDR1 as SEHNR and CDR2 as FQNEAQ (reference sequence). V was trimmed by 5 bases and J by 1 base, leaving 17 bases between them. The CDR3 consists of 17 residues. The chain joins TRBV7-9 to TRBJ1-4; D not resolved. The source material was CD4+ or CD8+ T cells sorted from blood, sampled in a trial of the OX40 agonist ivuxolimab. The receptor comes from an adult with an advanced solid tumor such as melanoma, head and neck, liver or kidney cancer. The DNA of the CDR3 is TGTGCCAGCAGCCTGCTACCTCGGCGGAAAACTAATGAAAAACTGTTTTTT. Translation gives CASSLLPRRKTNEKLFF.